The next 29 T cell receptor beta chains were all read from a single sample in a study of T cells after yellow fever vaccination. TCRdb used MiXCR to reprocess the 5' RACE reads, holding one entry per CDR3 protein. The data contain about 330,000 distinct CDR3 sequences, approximately 7% of them singletons. Here the sequenced sample was PBMCs, taken approximately 47 days after the first yellow fever vaccination. The receptors were sampled from a man aged 18 to 30 who received the YFV17D yellow fever vaccine.

This clonotype appeared many times. The genes are TRBV12-3 or TRBV12-4 and TRBJ2-1; 8 bases fit TRBD2. V was pared by 8 bases and J by 6 bases, with 15 bases of the junction left unmatched. The CDR3 extends over 16 amino acids. For the CDR3, the DNA is TGTGCCAGCGGCCATCCGGGACTAGGCAGTTCCAATGAGCAGTTCTTC. Amino acid sequence: CASGHPGLGSSNEQFF.

This clonotype turned up a few times. V usage is TRBV18 and J usage is TRBJ2-7, with 12 bases matching TRBD2. The germline gives CDR1 KGHSH, CDR2 LQKENI. Trimming removed 3 bases from V and 6 bases from J; junction bases left unmatched: 0. The CDR3 loop spans 13 amino acids. In DNA, the CDR3 is TGTGCCAGCTCACCGACTAGCGGGGGCGAGCAGTACTTC. As protein: CASSPTSGGEQYF.

Ten or more counts support this clonotype. The rearrangement uses TRBV12-3 or TRBV12-4 and TRBJ2-7, with a possible D match to TRBD1 (6 bases). The CDR3 spans 12 residues. Trimming pared 3 bases from V and 6 bases from J, leaving 9 bases between. The CDR3 coding sequence is TGTGCCAGCAGTTTTCCAGGGGTCGAGCAGTACTTC. Its translation: CASSFPGVEQYF.

This clonotype was seen a handful of times. J is TRBJ2-3 and V is TRBV29-1; D is perhaps TRBD2 (6 bases). Trimming stripped 3 bases from V and 5 bases from J, with 15 bases between. The CDR3 contains 14 residues. Germline V lookup: CDR1 SQVTM, CDR2 ANQGSEA. The CDR3 DNA follows: TGCAGCGTTGAGGGGCGGGGCTCGGGAGATACGCAGTATTTT. The encoded protein is CSVEGRGSGDTQYF.

This clonotype was picked up a small number of times. V and J are TRBV6-1 and TRBJ1-2; 7 bases line up with TRBD1. The CDR3 consists of 14 residues. Germline V lookup: CDR1 MNHNS, CDR2 SASEGT. With V trimmed by 6 bases and J by 4 bases, 8 bases remained unmatched. The CDR3: CASRGMTGTYGYTF. The CDR3 bases are TGTGCCAGCAGGGGAATGACAGGGACCTATGGCTACACCTTC.

CDR3 DNA: TGTGCCAGCAGCTTGAGATCCGACAGGGGTGGCTCCTACGAGCAGTACTTC. Its translation: CASSLRSDRGGSYEQYF. The chain combines TRBV7-9 with TRBJ2-7; TRBD1 matches 8 bases. V was pared by 3 bases and J by 0 bases, with 10 bases of the junction left unmatched. This CDR3 contains 17 residues. The germline V gene has CDR1 SEHNR and CDR2 FQNEAQ (reference sequence).

This clonotype occurred many times. This rearrangement joins TRBV29-1 to TRBJ2-7; a possible D gene is TRBD2 (6 bases). Per germline, CDR1 SQVTM and CDR2 ANQGSEA. The V gene lost 3 bases and the J gene lost 3 bases, with 12 bases spanning the gap. The CDR3 totals 13 residues. The CDR3 nucleotides read TGCAGCGTTGAGGGTCCCGGGGGCTACGAGCAGTACTTC. Protein sequence: CSVEGPGGYEQYF.

The rearrangement joins TRBV7-2 to TRBJ1-6; D possibly corresponds to TRBD1 (5 bases). Germline V gives CDR1 SGHTA, CDR2 FQGNSA. The CDR3 has 15 amino acids. The V end lost 2 bases, the J end lost 5 bases, and 10 bases lay between the germline ends. The CDR3 sequence: CASSLFGTDNSPLHF. The DNA for the CDR3 is TGTGCCAGCAGCTTATTCGGGACGGATAATTCACCCCTCCACTTT.

This clonotype was seen only a few times. V and J are TRBV28 and TRBJ2-7; D remains unclear. This CDR3 contains 16 residues. Germline CDR1 MDHEN, CDR2 SYDVKM. Trimming took off 3 bases at V and 5 bases at J, with 20 bases between the two ends. The CDR3 nucleotides are TGTGCCAGCAGTTTGTCCCGGGTCGTATCTTCCCACGAGCAGTACGTC. Its translation is CASSLSRVVSSHEQYV.

The V gene is TRBV15, the J gene TRBJ1-5; a weak D match, TRBD1 (5 bases). This CDR3 region has 16 residues. Germline V gene sequence: CDR1 LNHNV, CDR2 YYDKDF (reference sequence). Trimming shortened V by 3 bases and J by 2 bases, and 14 bases separated the two germline ends. For the CDR3, the DNA is TGTGCCACCAGCAGCGGGGGGTCGGGCGGCAATCAGCCCCAGCATTTT. It specifies CATSSGGSGGNQPQHF. The full variable domain, rest sourced from reference TRBV15 and TRBJ1-5, is DAMVIQNPRYQVTQFGKPVTLSCSQTLNHNVMYWYQQKSSQAPKLLFHYYDKDFNNEADTPDNFQSRRPNTSFCFLDIRSPGLGDTAMYLCATSSGGSGGNQPQHFGDGTRLSIL.

This clonotype was seen only a few times. The chain couples TRBV5-1 to TRBJ2-7; 8 nucleotides align to TRBD1. V gave up 0 bases and J gave up 6 bases; unmatched junction bases: 2. Germline V gene data show CDR1 as SGHRS and CDR2 as YFSETQ. The CDR3 runs 13 residues. CDR3 sequence: CASSLEQGGEQYF. Here the CDR3 DNA reads TGCGCCAGCAGCTTGGAACAGGGGGGCGAGCAGTACTTC.

This clonotype was found a few times. The V call is TRBV7-3, the J call TRBJ2-1, with D possibly being TRBD2 (6 bases). Germline CDR1 and CDR2: SGHTA and FQGTGA. This CDR3 has 17 amino acids. V lost 3 bases, J lost 5 bases, and 20 bases lay in between. CDR3 DNA sequence: TGTGCCAGCAGCTTCGTGTCTCTGGACCGGGAGAACAATGAGCAGTTCTTC. Translating it yields CASSFVSLDRENNEQFF.

This clonotype is judged medium-sized (0.01 to 0.1%). This chain links TRBV4-2 with TRBJ2-5; 7 positions agree with TRBD2. This CDR3 has 14 amino acids. CDR1 is LGHNA and CDR2 is YNFKEQ in the germline V gene. V trimming: 1 base; J trimming: 2 bases; junction bases outside the gene matches: 1. The CDR3 region is CASSQGLAQETQYF. DNA of the CDR3: TGTGCCAGCAGCCAAGGACTAGCTCAAGAGACCCAGTACTTC.

This clonotype was picked up a small number of times. The chain is built from TRBV5-4 and TRBJ2-4, with D unresolved. Trimming left V 0 bases short and J 10 bases short, with 14 bases between. The CDR3 has 14 residues. CDR1 and CDR2 from the germline V gene are SGHNT and YYREEE (reference sequence). The CDR3 region has the DNA TGTGCCAGCAGCTTGGGGCTAGACACTTCTATTCAGTACTTC. It translates to CASSLGLDTSIQYF. The full variable domain, in which reference TRBV5-4 and TRBJ2-4 provide the parts outside the CDR3, is ETGVTQSPTHLIKTRGQQVTLRCSSQSGHNTVSWYQQALGQGPQFIFQYYREEENGRGNFPPRFSGLQFPNYSSELNVNALELDDSALYLCASSLGLDTSIQYFGAGTRLSVL.

This clonotype was counted at least ten times. The chain couples TRBV4-1 to TRBJ2-1; possible D gene TRBD2, 7 bases. Germline CDR1 reads MGHRA; CDR2 reads YSYEKL. This CDR3 spans 21 amino acids. V shed 2 bases and J shed 4 bases, with 30 bases lying between them. The CDR3, as DNA: TGCGCCAGCAGCCAAAAGACTTTTCGGGGGGCCGCGGAGGGACTTTACAATGAGCAGTTCTTC. Amino acid sequence: CASSQKTFRGAAEGLYNEQFF.

As regards this clonotype: One end of the junction varies from germline; a read error may be responsible. The CDR3 here is CASSHSGNEQFF. The DNA for the CDR3 is TGTGCCAGCAGTCACTCTGGGAATGAGCAGTTCTTC. This chain connects TRBV6-2 or TRBV6-3 to TRBJ2-1; D is undetermined. CDR1 is MNHEY and CDR2 is SVGEGT in the germline V gene. This CDR3 contains 12 residues.

This clonotype was seen many times. The chain couples TRBV20-1 to TRBJ2-1, with a weak D call TRBD2 (6 bases). V was trimmed by 3 bases and J by 3 bases, leaving 15 bases between them. Germline V CDR1 and CDR2: DFQATT, SNEGSKA (reference sequence). This CDR3 contains 15 residues. CDR3 nucleotides: TGCAGTGCTAGCCCGCGGGACGGGGTCTACAATGAGCAGTTCTTC. Its protein is CSASPRDGVYNEQFF.

This clonotype was counted between two and nine times. The chain carries TRBV6-5 and TRBJ2-7; D is perhaps TRBD1 (6 bases). The CDR3 is 14 residues long. V lost 5 bases, J lost 1 base, and 12 bases lay in between. Germline CDR1 MNHEY, CDR2 SVGAGI. Here the CDR3 reads CASSMDSNSYEQYF. DNA for the CDR3: TGTGCCAGCAGTATGGACAGTAATTCCTACGAGCAGTACTTC.

This clonotype was recorded a few times. The chain uses TRBV4-1 and TRBJ1-1; D is undetermined. The length of the CDR3 is 17 residues. The germline V gene encodes CDR1 MGHRA and CDR2 YSYEKL. V was trimmed by 0 bases and J by 5 bases, leaving 19 bases between them. The CDR3 DNA follows: TGCGCCAGCAGCCAAGATTTCTCCGAAAGGTCGAATACTGAAGCTTTCTTT. The encoded protein is CASSQDFSERSNTEAFF.

V gene TRBV20-1 combines with J gene TRBJ2-5, with D unclear. V lost 0 bases and J lost 5, with 4 bases in between. The germline CDR1 and CDR2 sequences are DFQATT and SNEGSKA (reference sequence). CDR3 length: 11 amino acids. The DNA for the CDR3 is TGCAGTGCTAGAGATTCCGAGACCCAGTACTTC. This sequence encodes CSARDSETQYF.

This clonotype has at least ten counts. The rearrangement links TRBV4-3 to TRBJ2-1, with 10 positions matching TRBD1. V shed 5 bases and J 10 bases; nucleotides not matched to a gene: 23. Per germline, CDR1 LGHNA and CDR2 YSLEER. The CDR3 is 19 residues long. As DNA, the CDR3 is TGCGCCAGCAGCACGCTGCCTCTCGAAGACAGGGGGCCTCAGTGGGAGCAGTTCTTC. Residues: CASSTLPLEDRGPQWEQFF.

This clonotype was observed a handful of times. The chain links TRBV5-1 to TRBJ2-7; maybe TRBD1 (5 bases). CDR1 is SGHRS and CDR2 is YFSETQ in the germline V gene. The V end was cut by 5 bases, the J end by 4 bases, with 13 bases between. CDR3 length: 13 amino acids. CDR3 loop: CASRPVGVYEQYF. As DNA, the CDR3 is TGCGCCAGCAGGCCCGTAGGGGTATACGAGCAGTACTTC.

This clonotype was recorded a few times. This chain uses TRBV9 with TRBJ2-1; D remains unclear. The V and J ends lost 4 bases and 7 bases respectively, with 12 bases between them. The CDR3 has 13 residues. Germline V gene data show CDR1 as SGDLS and CDR2 as YYNGEE. The CDR3 coding sequence is TGTGCCAGCAGCCCTTTGACATCTAATGAGCAGTTCTTC. Its protein product is CASSPLTSNEQFF.

Only a few counts were recorded for this clonotype. The chain has TRBV2 and TRBJ2-3; D is perhaps TRBD1 (5 bases). V was shortened by 6 bases and J by 2 bases, with 12 bases between the two germline ends. Germline loops: CDR1 SNHLY, CDR2 FYNNEI. CDR3 length equals 14 residues. This CDR3 is CASSPQVPTDTQYF. CDR3 bases: TGTGCCAGCAGCCCACAGGTCCCCACAGATACGCAGTATTTT.

This clonotype was seen many times. The V gene is TRBV7-2, the J gene TRBJ2-1, with TRBD2 matching 14 bases. CDR1 and CDR2 from the germline V gene are SGHTA and FQGNSA. The CDR3 is 15 residues long. After removal of 5 bases from V and 7 bases from J, the junction contained 4 bases not matched to a gene. The CDR3 spells CASSLGLAGVNEQFF. The DNA for the CDR3 is TGTGCCAGCAGCCTGGGACTAGCGGGGGTTAATGAGCAGTTCTTC.

This clonotype was observed at least ten times. The gene calls are TRBV2 and TRBJ1-2, with D possibly TRBD1 on 5 matching bases. The CDR3 is made up of 12 amino acids. Germline V gene lookup returns CDR1 SNHLY and CDR2 FYNNEI. Deletions cut 8 bases from V and 1 base from J, with 8 bases between. This chain's CDR3 is CASEGNNYGYTF. CDR3 coding DNA: TGTGCCAGCGAGGGGAATAACTATGGCTACACCTTC.

This clonotype was recorded a few times. The CDR3 nucleotides are TGTGCCAGCAGCCTCGGACAGGGGCCAACCTACGAGCAGTACGTC. The encoded protein is CASSLGQGPTYEQYV. V gene TRBV6-2 or TRBV6-3 combines with J gene TRBJ2-7, with 9 bases fitting TRBD1. Germline CDR1 and CDR2: MNHEY and SVGEGT. The CDR3 loop spans 15 amino acids. V lost 6 bases to trimming and J lost 2 bases; unmatched junction nucleotides: 8.

This chain links TRBV24-1 with TRBJ1-1; D perhaps matches TRBD1 (6 bases). The V gene lost 7 bases and the J gene lost 6 bases, with 17 bases spanning the gap. The germline CDR1 and CDR2 sequences are KGHDR and SFDVKD. There are 14 residues in the CDR3. CDR3 sequence reads: CATREQGGGAEAFF. CDR3 nucleotide sequence: TGTGCCACCAGAGAACAGGGAGGAGGCGCTGAAGCTTTCTTT.

This sequence joins TRBV30 and TRBJ2-5, with a tentative D call TRBD2 (7 bases). There are 13 residues in the CDR3. The ends were cut back, 3 bases at V and 5 bases at J, with 13 bases in the middle. CDR1 GTSNPN and CDR2 SVGIG come from the germline V gene (reference sequence). The CDR3 region has the DNA TGTGCCTGGAGCGGGGGGCATGCGGAGACCCAGTACTTC. It specifies CAWSGGHAETQYF.